This TCR beta chain was identified in a study of shared clonotypes between healthy human individuals. As for the study in general: Each donor contributed plates that comprised three CD4 naive, three CD4 memory, two CD8 naive and one CD8 memory.

Germline loops: CDR1 SNHLY, CDR2 FYNNEI. CDR3 length equals 15 residues. Trimming removed 6 bases from V and 3 bases from J, with 18 bases in between. Samples underwent the assay at deep level. In the source study's methods: From ImmunoSEQ came sequences covering only the junction and carrying no quality scores, so filtering differed. Generated by immunoSEQ multiplex PCR, the TCRdb table keeps only in-frame clones and is missing some. For V, J and clone size, that table is used; D and trimming come from the DNA. The sample has about 680,000 clones, 72% seen once. This clone came up many times. The antigen is undetermined. Study results and caveats: The study found about 4.6% of naive CD4 clonotypes shared across a handful of donors.

The sequencing input was memory CD4+ T cells sorted from blood. This sample's subset: CD45RA-negative fraction. This chain connects TRBV2 to TRBJ2-7; perhaps TRBD2 as D (5 bases). This sequence was found in a young woman in good health. The CDR3, as DNA: TGTGCCAGCAGCCTTACTAGTGGCGGAAGCTACGAGCAGTACTTC. Residues: CASSLTSGGSYEQYF.